This note documents a single T cell receptor (beta chain) sequence. The antigen is undetermined. Trimming took 4 bases from V and 0 from J, leaving 11 bases between them. CDR3 length equals 15 residues. Germline lookup yields CDR1 SGHDN and CDR2 FVKESK. This sample is drawn from a study of blood T cells in healthy people across ages. Overall study findings and caveats: Naive CD4+ cell counts and diversity both ran higher in long-lived than in aged donors.

It was with a sample-barcoded 5' primer and a J-beta primer mix that a second PCR of about 7 to 12 cycles was run. Tags on each cDNA molecule came from a template-switch adaptor with 12 random nucleotides. TCRdb re-derived calls from the 5' RACE reads in MiXCR, one entry per CDR3 protein. The sample consists of 850,000 to 1,300,000 distinct CDR3 sequences, 35% to 50% of them appearing once. Specimen: blood. The V gene is TRBV14, the J gene TRBJ2-3; a weak D match, TRBD2 (6 bases). This TCR came from a woman aged 60 to 75 in good health. The CDR3 region has the DNA TGTGCCAGCAGCCGACTAGAAGAAAGCACAGATACGCAGTATTTT. Translation gives CASSRLEESTDTQYF.